This T cell receptor (beta chain) was found in a study of shared clonotypes between healthy human individuals. Sequencing used immunoSEQ multiplex PCR; TCRdb keeps in-frame clones, though not all of them. The sample lists around 1.1 million clones, 75% to 80% occurring once. This clone occurred a few times. The germline CDR1 and CDR2 sequences are LNHNV and YYDKDF (reference sequence). The CDR3 runs to 14 residues. V trimming: 5 bases; J trimming: 2 bases; junction bases outside the gene matches: 6. V usage is TRBV15 and J usage is TRBJ2-7, with TRBD2 matching over 7 bases. Sample: memory CD4+ T cells from PBMCs. Specified subset: CD45RA-negative fraction. The clonotype was recovered from a man younger than 35 in good health. Some clones in this sample may be carry-over from other donors' samples. CDR3 residues: CATSPRLATYEQYF. CDR3 DNA sequence: TGTGCCACCAGCCCAAGACTAGCTACCTACGAGCAGTACTTC.